These 9 T cell receptor beta chains came from one sample sequenced in a study of response to subunit inactivated influenza vaccine listed by TCRdb under 2018. The sample's time point label, decoded: more than 40 days after influenza vaccine administration. Receptor amplification or capture employed RT-PCR. TCRdb records Illumina HiSeq 2500 as the sequencer. TCRdb reanalyzed the raw reads on its own, using fastp at Q25 for trimming and MiXCR for clone calling, and kept in-frame beta chains. Rows with a matching CDR3 protein are joined into one entry that keeps the most common DNA and genes. For this sample there are under 500,000 distinct CDR3 sequences; approximately 10% appear just once. The top ten clonotypes cover approximately 12% of the sample. Sequences were derived from PBMCs from blood, sampled more than 35 days after vaccination. The receptors derive from a man aged 45 to 65 who received an inactivated influenza vaccine. Donor details come from another sample of the same person, matched by shared clones.

Concerning this clonotype itself: A read error may produce the germline difference seen at one junction end. The chain is built from TRBV7-9 and TRBJ1-2; 12 bases agree with TRBD1. The CDR3 is made up of 14 amino acids. Per the germline V gene, CDR1 is SEHNR and CDR2 is FQNEAQ (reference sequence). The CDR3 here is CANSLGTGGNGYTF. For the CDR3, the DNA is TGTGCCAACAGCCTAGGGACAGGGGGCAATGGCTACACCTTC.

The chain combines TRBV12-3 or TRBV12-4 with TRBJ2-1; a weak D match, TRBD1 (6 bases). The CDR3 is 11 amino acids. V was clipped by 7 bases and J by 8 bases, with 9 bases between them. This CDR3 is CASTGVDEQFF. The CDR3 region has the DNA TGTGCCAGCACAGGGGTGGATGAGCAGTTCTTC.

This clonotype was counted at least ten times. The rearrangement links TRBV20-1 to TRBJ1-2, with D maybe TRBD1 (6 bases). The CDR3 totals 12 residues. CDR1 is DFQATT and CDR2 is SNEGSKA in the germline V gene (reference sequence). Trimming removed 6 bases from V and 2 bases from J, with 10 bases in between. In DNA form, the CDR3 reads TGCAGTGCGACCGGACAGAACTATGGCTACACCTTC. This sequence encodes CSATGQNYGYTF.

The rearrangement uses TRBV28 and TRBJ2-1; 11 bases agree with TRBD2. V lost 3 bases and J lost 12; bases outside the gene matches: 7. The germline V gene encodes CDR1 MDHEN and CDR2 SYDVKM. This CDR3 contains 14 residues. CDR3 region: CASSLTSGAGGQFF. In DNA form, the CDR3 reads TGTGCCAGCAGTTTGACTAGCGGGGCCGGAGGGCAGTTCTTC.

There are a few counts of this clonotype. This chain connects TRBV4-2 to TRBJ1-1, with D uncertain. The CDR3 extends over 15 amino acids. Trimming pared 1 base from V and 0 bases from J, leaving 9 bases between. Germline V CDR1 and CDR2: LGHNA, YNFKEQ. CDR3 nucleotides: TGTGCCAGCAGCCAAGTAACGATAATGAACACTGAAGCTTTCTTT. Translated, it gives CASSQVTIMNTEAFF.

The CDR3 nucleotides read TGCGCCAGCAGCTTGACTACCCCCCAAGAGACCCAGTACTTC. Residues: CASSLTTPQETQYF. J is TRBJ2-5 and V is TRBV5-1; D gene ambiguous. The CDR3 is 14 amino acids. CDR1 and CDR2 (germline): SGHRS, YFSETQ. V was shortened by 1 base and J by 1 base, with 8 bases between the two germline ends.

A few counts support this clonotype. The V call is TRBV12-3 or TRBV12-4, the J call TRBJ2-4; D may be TRBD1 (6 bases). The CDR3 consists of 14 residues. The ends were cut back, 6 bases at V and 0 bases at J, with 9 bases in the middle. CDR3 in DNA: TGTGCCAGCAGAGACAGGATAGCCAAAAACATTCAGTACTTC. It is translated as CASRDRIAKNIQYF.

This clonotype was detected only a few times. The chain joins TRBV14 to TRBJ1-1, with D perhaps matching TRBD1 (6 bases). The CDR3 is made up of 13 amino acids. Trimming stripped 8 bases from V and 5 bases from J, with 15 bases between. The germline CDR1 and CDR2 sequences are SGHDN and FVKESK. The CDR3 region has the DNA TGTGCCAGCCAAGGCTCCAGGGGAACTGAAGCTTTCTTT. It codes for CASQGSRGTEAFF.

The sample holds a few counts of this clonotype. The chain has TRBV20-1 and TRBJ2-7, with unresolved D. This CDR3 comprises 10 residues. Germline CDR1 and CDR2: DFQATT and SNEGSKA (reference sequence). The V end lost 1 base, the J end lost 6 bases, and 4 bases lay between the germline ends. The CDR3 DNA is TGCAGTGCTAGAGTTATCGAGCAGTACTTC. Translated: CSARVIEQYF.